These 29 T cell receptor beta chains came from one sample sequenced in a study of CD8+CD57+ T cells in acquired aplastic anemia. According to the study, genomic DNA was the template for TCR beta VDJ and CDR3 profiling. TCRdb called the reads again in MiXCR, with one record for every CDR3 protein. The table records 300,000 or so distinct CDR3 sequences, 55% to 65% of them present only once. The sample comprised sorted CD4+, CD8+, or CD8+CD57+ T cells (not recorded which) from PBMCs. These receptors came from a human donor with severe aplastic anemia or a healthy control (not recorded which).

The rearrangement links TRBV7-6 to TRBJ2-2, with D possibly being TRBD2 (6 bases). Trimming stripped 6 bases from V and 3 bases from J, with 11 bases between. CDR3 length: 14 residues. CDR1 and CDR2 (germline): SGHVS, FNYEAQ. Here the CDR3 reads CASRPGTHTGELFF. The CDR3 nucleotides read TGTGCCAGCAGACCCGGGACTCACACCGGGGAGCTGTTTTTT.

This chain connects TRBV4-1 to TRBJ1-5; no firm D call. Germline CDR1 and CDR2: MGHRA and YSYEKL. Between the trimmed V and J ends, which lost 0 bases and 6 bases, there was a span of 9 bases. The CDR3 has 14 amino acids. The CDR3 protein is CASSQDSVRQPQHF. DNA of the CDR3: TGCGCCAGCAGCCAAGATTCTGTTCGTCAGCCCCAGCATTTT.

In its sample, this clonotype was seen once. V is TRBV7-9 and J is TRBJ1-4, with D maybe TRBD1 (6 bases). Germline CDR1 and CDR2: SEHNR and FQNEAQ (reference sequence). The V end was cut by 4 bases, the J end by 6 bases, with 18 bases between. The CDR3 sequence is 16 residues long. The CDR3 DNA sequence: TGTGCCAGCAGCTACAATCGGGGGGCTGGGGATGAAAAACTGTTTTTT. Its translation: CASSYNRGAGDEKLFF.

CDR3 in DNA: TGCGCCAGCAGCCAAGATCGCGGGGACGGGTACGAGCAGTACTTC. It encodes CASSQDRGDGYEQYF. V and J are TRBV4-3 and TRBJ2-7, with a tentative D call TRBD2 (6 bases). Germline V CDR1 and CDR2: LGHNA, YSLEER. This CDR3 region has 15 residues. Trimming removed 0 bases at V and 4 bases at J, with 13 bases between.

This clonotype was seen only a few times. A read error is possible here, since a much larger clone lies one base away. The rearrangement joins TRBV9 to TRBJ1-1; 11 bases map to TRBD1. The CDR3 totals 16 residues. With 4 bases clipped from V and 2 bases from J, the junction kept 7 bases outside the gene matches. Germline lookup yields CDR1 SGDLS and CDR2 YYNGEE. CDR3 bases: TGTGCCAGCAGCCTCCGGGACAGGGGGTGTAACACTGAAGCTTTCTTT. This sequence encodes CASSLRDRGCNTEAFF.

This clonotype showed up just once. V is TRBV10-2 and J is TRBJ2-1; 13 bases are a match to TRBD2. Germline V gene data show CDR1 as WSHSY and CDR2 as SAAADI. CDR3 length: 16 amino acids. J lost 7 bases, V lost 4 bases, and 7 bases had no gene match. CDR3 residues: CASSVIGLAGVNEQFF. For the CDR3, the DNA is TGCGCCAGCAGTGTGATCGGACTAGCGGGAGTAAATGAGCAGTTCTTC.

J is TRBJ2-5 and V is TRBV12-3 or TRBV12-4, with 12 bases fitting TRBD2. The CDR3 spans 18 residues. V gave up 6 bases and J gave up 5 bases; unmatched junction bases: 16. The CDR3 here is CASRSSLAGGTPWETQYF. The CDR3 DNA sequence: TGTGCCAGCAGATCGAGCCTAGCGGGAGGGACGCCCTGGGAGACCCAGTACTTC.

V usage is TRBV7-6 and J usage is TRBJ2-3; either TRBD1 or TRBD2 may supply D (5 bases each). Germline assignment: CDR1 SGHVS and CDR2 FNYEAQ. This CDR3 is 13 amino acids long. V dropped 1 base and J dropped 5 bases, with 7 bases sitting between them. DNA of the CDR3: TGTGCCAGCAGCTTAGGGGACGGAGATACGCAGTATTTT. It is translated as CASSLGDGDTQYF.

This chain links TRBV25-1 with TRBJ2-3; TRBD2 aligns across 16 bases. With V trimmed by 4 bases and J by 3 bases, 4 bases remained unmatched. The length of the CDR3 is 17 residues. CDR1 MGHDK and CDR2 SYGVNS come from the germline V gene. The CDR3 protein is CASSGPGLAGGTDTQYF. CDR3 in DNA: TGTGCCAGCAGTGGACCGGGACTAGCGGGGGGGACAGATACGCAGTATTTT. The full variable domain, completed using reference TRBV25-1 and TRBJ2-3, is EADIYQTPRYLVIGTGKKITLECSQTMGHDKMYWYQQDPGMELHLIHYSYGVNSTEKGDLSSESTVSRIRTEHFPLTLESARPSHTSQYLCASSGPGLAGGTDTQYFGPGTRLTVL.

This clonotype appeared many times. The chain joins TRBV6-5 to TRBJ2-5; a possible D gene is TRBD2 (5 bases). Germline CDR1 is MNHEY and CDR2 is SVGAGI. This CDR3 spans 12 amino acids. V dropped 0 bases and J dropped 9 bases, with 8 bases sitting between them. CDR3 sequence: CASSYSKEAQYF. The CDR3 region has the DNA TGTGCCAGCAGTTACTCGAAGGAGGCCCAGTACTTC.

The chain joins TRBV5-1 to TRBJ2-7; 9 bases are shared with TRBD1. CDR1 is SGHRS and CDR2 is YFSETQ in the germline V gene. This CDR3 contains 15 residues. The trim removed 0 bases at V and 4 bases at J, leaving 5 bases unmatched. CDR3 DNA: TGCGCCAGCAGCTTGGTATCCGGGACAGGGTACGAGCAGTACTTC. Translated, it gives CASSLVSGTGYEQYF. Based on the CDR3 plus reference TRBV5-1 and TRBJ2-7, the full variable domain is KAGVTQTPRYLIKTRGQQVTLSCSPISGHRSVSWYQQTPGQGLQFLFEYFSETQRNKGNFPGRFSGRQFSNSRSEMNVSTLELGDSALYLCASSLVSGTGYEQYFGPGTRLTVT.

The chain has TRBV5-5 and TRBJ2-3, with TRBD1 as a possible D gene (5 bases). Looked up from germline, CDR1 is SGHKS and CDR2 is YYEKEE (reference sequence). The CDR3 has 18 amino acids. Trimming pared 4 bases from V and 2 bases from J, leaving 23 bases between. Here the CDR3 reads CASSQEPAGQLYTDTQYF. In DNA form, the CDR3 reads TGTGCCAGCAGCCAAGAGCCAGCAGGACAACTTTACACAGATACGCAGTATTTT.

This clonotype was observed at least ten times. The rearrangement links TRBV6-5 to TRBJ1-2; D is unresolved. The germline V and J ends were trimmed by 6 bases and 2 bases, with 13 bases remaining between them. This CDR3 contains 14 residues. Germline values: CDR1 MNHEY, CDR2 SVGAGI. The CDR3 region has the DNA TGTGCCAGCAGCCCAATCCGAGGGAACTATGGCTACACCTTC. Protein sequence: CASSPIRGNYGYTF.

V is TRBV20-1 and J is TRBJ2-5, with 12 bases matching TRBD2. The CDR3 length is 16 residues. Germline CDR1 is DFQATT and CDR2 is SNEGSKA (reference sequence). V lost 2 bases to trimming and J lost 7 bases; unmatched junction nucleotides: 11. The DNA for the CDR3 is TGCAGTGCTAGATCGGGACTAGCGGGTCCGCAGCGGACCCAGTACTTC. As protein: CSARSGLAGPQRTQYF.

As for this clonotype: It may be a read error: a sequence one base away is much more abundant. The rearrangement links TRBV28 to TRBJ1-6; unclear D gene. Looked up from germline, CDR1 is MDHEN and CDR2 is SYDVKM. This CDR3 comprises 16 residues. The CDR3 DNA follows: TGTGCCAGCAGTTCTCAGGACGGTACCTATAATTCACCCCTCCGCTTT. It is translated as CASSSQDGTYNSPLRF.

This chain connects TRBV25-1 to TRBJ2-5; D is ambiguous. V lost 3 bases and J lost 5, with 10 bases in between. The CDR3 consists of 13 residues. Per germline, CDR1 MGHDK and CDR2 SYGVNS. CDR3 region: CASSDDRRETQYF. Here the CDR3 DNA reads TGTGCCAGCAGTGACGATAGAAGGGAGACCCAGTACTTC.

V is TRBV7-9 and J is TRBJ2-5, with TRBD2 identical over 8 bases. This CDR3 is built from 14 residues. Germline CDR1 reads SEHNR; CDR2 reads FQNEAQ (reference sequence). V lost 1 base to trimming and J lost 5 bases; unmatched junction nucleotides: 3. The CDR3 is CASSLVVAGETQYF. For the CDR3, the DNA is TGTGCCAGCAGCTTAGTAGTAGCGGGGGAGACCCAGTACTTC.

This clonotype has a handful of counts. The DNA for the CDR3 is TGTGCCAGCAGCCCCCCAGGGACAGGGTATAATTCACCCCTCCACTTT. This sequence encodes CASSPPGTGYNSPLHF. This rearrangement joins TRBV7-8 to TRBJ1-6, with TRBD1 matching over 9 bases. The germline gives CDR1 SGHVS, CDR2 FQNEAQ. The CDR3 runs 16 residues. J was trimmed by 4 bases and V by 5 bases; bases with no gene match: 6.

In its sample, this clonotype was seen a few times. V usage is TRBV20-1 and J usage is TRBJ2-5, with 7 nucleotides matching TRBD1. The V gene's germline CDR1 is DFQATT and CDR2 SNEGSKA (reference sequence). The ends lost 4 bases at V and 4 bases at J; junction bases unmatched: 15. The CDR3 extends over 16 amino acids. The CDR3 region is CSANLEDRPLRETQYF. CDR3 nucleotide sequence: TGCAGTGCTAACCTCGAGGACAGGCCGCTTAGAGAGACCCAGTACTTC.

The rearrangement links TRBV15 to TRBJ2-5; TRBD1 or TRBD2 may be the D gene (5 bases each). V was trimmed by 0 bases and J by 5 bases, leaving 16 bases between them. Germline lookup yields CDR1 LNHNV and CDR2 YYDKDF (reference sequence). The CDR3 loop spans 16 amino acids. CDR3 region: CATSREGVREYETQYF. In DNA form, the CDR3 reads TGTGCCACCAGCAGAGAGGGGGTGCGAGAATATGAGACCCAGTACTTC.

At least ten counts were recorded for this clonotype. The J gene is TRBJ1-6, the V gene TRBV19; maybe TRBD1 (5 bases). This CDR3 region has 16 residues. The germline V gene encodes CDR1 LNHDA and CDR2 SQIVND (reference sequence). Trimming removed 5 bases from V and 3 bases from J, with 14 bases in between. CDR3 in DNA: TGTGCCAGTAGTCCCAGGGAGGCCGACTATAATTCACCCCTCCACTTT. The encoded protein is CASSPREADYNSPLHF.

The genes are TRBV2 and TRBJ2-1, with no clear D. Trimming cost V 5 bases and J 6 bases, with 17 bases left between them. The CDR3 runs to 15 residues. Germline CDR1 is SNHLY and CDR2 is FYNNEI. CDR3: CASSPGSSSLNEQFF. The DNA of the CDR3 is TGTGCCAGCAGTCCCGGATCTTCTTCCCTCAATGAGCAGTTCTTC.

This CDR3 reads CSATPGLAGIYEQYF. In DNA, the CDR3 is TGCAGTGCCACACCGGGACTAGCGGGGATCTACGAGCAGTACTTC. The J gene is TRBJ2-7, the V gene TRBV20-1, with 13 bases identical to TRBD2. Losses at the gene ends were 6 bases for V and 3 bases for J; bases not matched to a gene: 8. CDR1 DFQATT and CDR2 SNEGSKA come from the germline V gene (reference sequence). The CDR3 is made up of 15 amino acids.

The chain uses TRBV7-2 and TRBJ2-7; D is possibly TRBD1 (6 bases). Trimming removed 6 bases at V and 5 bases at J, with 14 bases between. Germline V lookup: CDR1 SGHTA, CDR2 FQGNSA. This CDR3 has 13 amino acids. CDR3 DNA sequence: TGTGCCAGCAGGCCGACAGGTTTCCACGAGCAGTACTTC. Encoded protein: CASRPTGFHEQYF.

This chain links TRBV19 with TRBJ2-7; TRBD1 matches at 8 bases. The CDR3 spans 13 residues. The germline CDR1 and CDR2 sequences are LNHDA and SQIVND (reference sequence). Losses at the gene ends were 8 bases for V and 5 bases for J; bases not matched to a gene: 8. CDR3 sequence: CASSRTGSDEQYF. CDR3 nucleotides: TGTGCCAGTTCCAGGACAGGGTCGGACGAGCAGTACTTC.

For this clonotype: A much larger clone differs from this one at a single base, so this may be a read error. V is TRBV24-1 and J is TRBJ2-6, with D possibly TRBD1 on 5 matching bases. CDR1 and CDR2 from the germline V gene are KGHDR and SFDVKD. The length of the CDR3 is 15 residues. Written as DNA, the CDR3 is TGTGCCACCAGTCCAGACGGGTCTGGGGCCGACGTCCTGACTTTC. This translates into CATSPDGSGADVLTF.

With respect to this clonotype: The junction departs from germline at one end; a sequencing error may be responsible. The chain is built from TRBV6-4 and TRBJ2-3, with a tentative D call TRBD1 (5 bases). Germline V gene sequence: CDR1 MRHNA, CDR2 SNTAGT. The CDR3 is 15 residues long. CDR3 sequence: CASSDTSESTDTRYF. The DNA for the CDR3 is TGTGCCAGCAGTGACACGAGCGAATCGACAGATACGCGGTATTTT.

This clonotype was recorded at least ten times. The chain has TRBV20-1 and TRBJ2-3, with 8 bases aligning to TRBD2. Trimming removed 6 bases from V and 4 bases from J; junction bases left unmatched: 9. Germline V gene lookup returns CDR1 DFQATT and CDR2 SNEGSKA (reference sequence). The CDR3 spans 14 residues. CDR3 loop: CSAPRGAVSDTQYF. The CDR3 DNA sequence: TGCAGTGCGCCGCGGGGGGCCGTGTCAGATACGCAGTATTTT.

This sequence joins TRBV9 and TRBJ2-1; tentatively, D is TRBD1 or TRBD2 (5 bases each). The CDR3 length is 12 residues. Germline CDR1 is SGDLS and CDR2 is YYNGEE. V was trimmed by 0 bases and J by 9 bases, leaving 7 bases between them. The CDR3 loop reads CASSVGGSEQFF. The CDR3 nucleotides are TGTGCCAGCAGCGTAGGGGGGAGTGAGCAGTTCTTC.